This entry is about one TCR beta chain. Germline CDR1 reads SGHTA; CDR2 reads FQGNSA. Losses at the gene ends were 5 bases for V and 0 bases for J; bases not matched to a gene: 6. CDR3 length equals 15 residues. The record originates from a study of blood T cell repertoires in COVID-19. Study at large: Sources were T cells, B-cell-depleted T cells, or PBMCs; the material itself was cDNA or gDNA.

Clones were sequenced by immunoSEQ multiplex PCR, and TCRdb holds only the in-frame ones, with some missing. The sample holds over 50,000 clones, 70% to 90% seen once. What was sequenced was peripheral blood. The genes are TRBV7-2 and TRBJ1-1; 7 nucleotides align to TRBD1. The source of this sequence is a man aged 55 to 70 with acute or convalescent COVID-19. The CDR3 loop is CASSPEGQLNTEAFF. The CDR3 coding sequence is TGTGCCAGCAGCCCAGAGGGACAGTTGAACACTGAAGCTTTCTTT.